This entry is about one T cell receptor beta chain. Participants spanned ages about 18 to 90 years and resided in over 20 US areas. This entry comes from a study of blood T cell repertoires in COVID-19. As for the study in general: Acute-phase and convalescent COVID-19 samples originated in the United States, Italy and Spain. T cells, B-cell-depleted T cells, or PBMCs supplied cDNA or gDNA.

Per the study methods: Reference gene primer amplification gave estimated nucleated cell counts. Measured with immunoSEQ multiplex PCR; TCRdb has only the in-frame clones, and not every one. That table furnishes V, J and clone size, whereas the DNA furnished D and trimming. The sample lists approximately 350,000 clones, roughly four fifths occurring once. Germline CDR1 reads SGHVS; CDR2 reads FNYEAQ. This CDR3 has 15 amino acids. With 2 bases clipped from V and 8 bases from J, the junction kept 8 bases outside the gene matches. Sequenced: PBMCs or T cells enriched from blood (not recorded which). The sequence was obtained from a woman in her forties or fifties who had recovered from COVID-19. This chain links TRBV7-6 with TRBJ1-4; TRBD1 matches at 7 bases. The chain's CDR3 is CASSLQTAGGEKLFF. Here the CDR3 DNA reads TGTGCCAGCAGCTTACAAACCGCAGGGGGGGAAAAACTGTTTTTT.